This is a list of T cell receptor beta chains from one sample in a study of T cell responses to AZD1222 COVID-19 vaccine. Sequenced by immunoSEQ multiplex PCR; TCRdb stores in-frame clones only, minus some. The data show tens of thousands of clones, around 80% seen once. Sequencing used peripheral blood, obtained on day 0 of AZD1222 vaccination. These receptors originate from an adult in good health. Each CDR3 is given with its conserved first and last residue. The D gene is left open where the match is weak. A clone size is listed for some rows: how often the clone was seen (once, few, many), or a class if it is expanded.

v_call	j_call	d_call	clone_size	cdr3_nt	cdr3_aa
TRBV28	TRBJ2-7	TRBD1	-	TGTGCCAGCAGGACGGGACAGGGGACCTACGAGCAGTACTTC	CASRTGQGTYEQYF
TRBV3-1/TRBV3-2	TRBJ1-3	-	-	TGTGCCAGCAGCCGAAAAGAGACAGGCCCAAACACCATATATTTT	CASSRKETGPNTIYF
TRBV19	TRBJ1-5	TRBD1	-	TGTGCCAGTAGTGGACAGACAGGGGGACCCAATCAGCCCCAGCATTTT	CASSGQTGGPNQPQHF
TRBV19	TRBJ2-1	-	-	TGTGCCAGGATTCTGACAACGCGGGACAGAGAGCAGTTCTTC	CARILTTRDREQFF
TRBV30	TRBJ1-5	-	-	TGTGCCTGGGCCGGGACACCTAATCAGCCCCAGCATTTT	CAWAGTPNQPQHF
TRBV19	TRBJ2-2	TRBD2	few	TGTGCCAGTAGTCAAGGGACTAGCTCCGGGGAGCTGTTTTTT	CASSQGTSSGELFF
TRBV7-9	TRBJ1-6	-	-	TGTGCCAGCAGCCCAGACAGGTTCAGGCGTTCACCCCTCCACTTT	CASSPDRFRRSPLHF
TRBV28	TRBJ2-2	-	-	TGTGCCAGCAGTTTAGTCAGAACCACCGGGGAGCTGTTTTTT	CASSLVRTTGELFF
TRBV18	TRBJ1-1	-	-	TGTGCCAGCTCACTGGCGCTTGGGACGGATGAAGCTTTCTTT	CASSLALGTDEAFF
TRBV6-6	TRBJ1-3	TRBD1	-	TGTGCCAGCAGTTACTTAAGGGACAGTGGAAACACCATATATTTT	CASSYLRDSGNTIYF
TRBV7-6	TRBJ1-2	-	-	TGTGCCAGCAGCTTCGGTTACGGGGACGGCTACACCTTC	CASSFGYGDGYTF
TRBV10-3	TRBJ2-2	TRBD1	-	TGTGCCATCAGTCTCAACACAGGGGTCACCGGGGAGCTGTTTTTT	CAISLNTGVTGELFF
TRBV5-5	TRBJ1-1	-	few	TGTGCCAGCAGCCCGTCAACAGGGACGGTGAACACTGAAGCTTTCTTT	CASSPSTGTVNTEAFF
TRBV10-3	TRBJ1-3	-	few	TGTGCCATCAGTGTACAGGCAGGAAACACCATATATTTT	CAISVQAGNTIYF
TRBV28	TRBJ2-3	TRBD1	-	TGTGCCAGCAGTGTCAGGGGGGATACGCAGTATTTT	CASSVRGDTQYF
TRBV27	TRBJ1-2	-	-	TGTGCCAGCAGTTCCTACTCACCCCAGATGGGAGGCTATGGCTACACCTTC	CASSSYSPQMGGYGYTF
TRBV7-8	TRBJ2-5	TRBD2	-	TGTGCCAGCAGCCCGTGGGGCGGGGGGGCCCAAGAGACCCAGTACTTC	CASSPWGGGAQETQYF
TRBV10-3	TRBJ2-7	TRBD1	once	TGTGCCATCAGTGAGGGGGGGACAGGGTCCTACGAGCAGTACTTC	CAISEGGTGSYEQYF
TRBV7-6	TRBJ1-4	-	-	TGTGCCAGCAGCGAGCCGAGTGGGGGAGAAAAACTGTTTTTT	CASSEPSGGEKLFF
TRBV7-8	TRBJ2-1	TRBD2	-	TGTGCCAGCAGCTTAGGGACTAGTACTTACAATGAGCAGTTCTTC	CASSLGTSTYNEQFF
TRBV12-3/TRBV12-4	TRBJ2-2	-	-	TGTGCCAGCAGTTTCGGGAACACCGGGGAGCTGTTTTTT	CASSFGNTGELFF
TRBV30	TRBJ2-7	-	-	TGTGCCTGGGTCACCCGGGGCACAGCCGCCCACGAGCAGTACTTC	CAWVTRGTAAHEQYF
TRBV11-2	TRBJ1-3	-	-	TGTGCCAGCAGCTTTCGGGGGCTTTCTGGAAACACCATATATTTT	CASSFRGLSGNTIYF
TRBV27	TRBJ1-4	-	once	TGTGCCAGCAGTTTAGGGGGCGTGGATGAAAAACTGTTTTTT	CASSLGGVDEKLFF
TRBV28	TRBJ1-6	-	-	TGTGCCAGTGTCCCCCTCGACAGCGTAAATTCACCCCTCCACTTT	CASVPLDSVNSPLHF
TRBV5-5	TRBJ2-1	TRBD1	-	TGTGCCAGCAGCTTGGAGGGGGCGAGCTACAATGAGCAGTTCTTC	CASSLEGASYNEQFF
TRBV2	TRBJ2-1	-	-	TGTGCCAGCAGTGAAGGGCGGGCCTCCTACAATGAGCAGTTCTTC	CASSEGRASYNEQFF
TRBV19	TRBJ1-1	TRBD1	once	TGTGCCAGTAGTGCTACAGGGGGAATGAACACTGAAGCTTTCTTT	CASSATGGMNTEAFF
TRBV12-3/TRBV12-4	TRBJ1-3	-	-	TGTGCCAGCGGATTCATGCCCCGTCCCATATATTTT	CASGFMPRPIYF
TRBV28	TRBJ2-5	TRBD2	-	TGTGCCAGCAGTTTAAGCGCGACCCAACCGGTAGCGGGGGTGCCACCTTCGTTAAAGACCCAGTACTTC	CASSLSATQPVAGVPPSLKTQYF
TRBV18	TRBJ2-1	-	-	TGTGCCAGCTCACCACCGCTGGGACAAGGAGACAATGAGCAGTTCTTC	CASSPPLGQGDNEQFF
TRBV18	TRBJ1-1	-	-	TGTGCCAGCTCACCAGAGGGGAAGAACACTGAAGCTTTCTTT	CASSPEGKNTEAFF
TRBV6-5	TRBJ1-5	-	-	TGTGCCAGCAGTCCCGGGACTCACAATCAGCCCCAGCATTTT	CASSPGTHNQPQHF
TRBV12-3/TRBV12-4	TRBJ1-4	-	-	TGTGCCAGCAGTTATGCAGGTGAAAAACTGTTTTTT	CASSYAGEKLFF
TRBV5-4	TRBJ2-5	TRBD1	-	TGTGCCAGCAGTTCTGGGACAGACTTCCAAGAGACCCAGTACTTC	CASSSGTDFQETQYF
TRBV12-5	TRBJ2-5	TRBD2	medium-sized	TGTGCTAGTGGTTTGGGTAGCGGGGAGGGAGAGACCCAGTACTTC	CASGLGSGEGETQYF
TRBV6-6	TRBJ1-6	TRBD1	once	TGTGCCAGCAGTCCGGACAGGGCAGACCTCTCCTATAATTCACCCCTCCACTTT	CASSPDRADLSYNSPLHF
TRBV7-2	TRBJ1-5	-	-	TGTGCCAGCAGACAAGGGAACTCTCGGGAGCCCCAGCATTTT	CASRQGNSREPQHF
TRBV7-2	TRBJ1-5	-	-	TGTGCCAGCAGCTTAGCCCCAGGCATTAATCAGCCCCAGCATTTT	CASSLAPGINQPQHF
TRBV18	TRBJ1-1	-	once	TGTGCCAGCTCACCGGGGAGGGTGGCCCAGGAAGCTTTCTTT	CASSPGRVAQEAFF
TRBV10-3	TRBJ2-7	TRBD2	-	TGTGCCATCAGTGTGCGGGGGGACTTCTACGAGCAGTACTTC	CAISVRGDFYEQYF
TRBV10-3	TRBJ1-5	-	-	TGTGCCATCAGTGAACAGGGTGGCAATCAGCCCCAGCATTTT	CAISEQGGNQPQHF
TRBV28	TRBJ1-6	-	-	TGTGCCAGCACCGGTCCCAATTCACCCCTCCACTTT	CASTGPNSPLHF
TRBV9	TRBJ1-2	TRBD1	-	TGTGCCAGCAGCGCAGGGACAGGGGTCGGCTACACCTTC	CASSAGTGVGYTF
TRBV6-2/TRBV6-3	TRBJ1-4	-	-	TGTGCCAGCAGCCGTCCAGAAAATGAAAAACTGTTTTTT	CASSRPENEKLFF
TRBV5-1	TRBJ2-7	TRBD2	-	TGCGCCAGCAGCTTGAAAGGTGTAGGAACGACTAGCGGGGGTCCCATGGACTTC	CASSLKGVGTTSGGPMDF
TRBV7-6	TRBJ2-5	-	once	TGTGCCAGCAGCTCCACGCGTGGGGGCAGGGAGACCCAGTACTTC	CASSSTRGGRETQYF
TRBV18	TRBJ1-2	-	-	TGTGCCAGCTCACCAGAGGGGAGGGACTATGGCTACACCTTC	CASSPEGRDYGYTF
TRBV2	TRBJ1-4	TRBD1	-	TGTGCCAGCAGTGGGGACAGGGAGAATGAAAAACTGTTTTTT	CASSGDRENEKLFF